This entry is about one T cell receptor (beta chain). What it binds is not known. Time point reported: pre-sensitization, week 0. The sample's treatment: therapeutic diphenylcyclopropenone sensitization with weekly scalp DPC. This entry belongs to a study of human T cells and chemical hapten exposure. Findings and caveats of the study: No alteration of TCRs above 1 in 1000 frequency was seen with DPC sensitization.

A single record per CDR3 protein comes from TCRdb applying MiXCR to the RACE reads. Among roughly 100,000 distinct CDR3 sequences listed, around 12% were seen once. This sample comprised whole blood, obtained in connection with sensitization to the hapten diphenylcyclopropenone (DPC). This TCR was sampled from a woman in her forties or fifties with alopecia areata. Some clones in this sample may be carry-over from other donors' samples.

The CDR3 region has the DNA TGTGCCAGCAGCTTAGCCCGCCCGGGGGAGCAGTACTTC. Encoded protein: CASSLARPGEQYF. The rearrangement links TRBV7-9 to TRBJ2-7; possible D gene TRBD2, 5 bases. CDR3 length equals 13 residues. Per germline, CDR1 SEHNR and CDR2 FQNEAQ (reference sequence). The V and J ends lost 0 bases and 7 bases respectively, with 10 bases between them.